The 25 T cell receptor beta chains presented below share a single source sample, sequenced in a study of memory CD4+ T cells and cytomegalovirus serostatus. Data came from immunoSEQ multiplex PCR; TCRdb stores just in-frame clones and leaves some out. The sample lists roughly 86,000 clones, over 70% seen once, with 3.5% to 4% in the top ten. The sort gate was single viable CD3+CD4+CD8-CD45RO+ cells for memory CD4+ T cells. Material for sequencing was memory CD4+ T cells from blood. Receptors were obtained from an adult in good health and CMV-seropositive.

The genes are TRBV9 and TRBJ2-2, with TRBD2 identical over 12 bases. Trimming took 2 bases from V and 4 from J; bases not matched to a gene: 9. The CDR3 loop spans 18 amino acids. The germline V gene has CDR1 SGDLS and CDR2 YYNGEE. The CDR3 DNA sequence: TGTGCCAGCAGCGTGGGCGGACTAGCGGGATGGGTCACCGGGGAGCTGTTTTTT. Protein product: CASSVGGLAGWVTGELFF. Filled out from reference TRBV9 and TRBJ2-2, the complete variable domain reads DSGVTQTPKHLITATGQRVTLRCSPRSGDLSVYWYQQSLDQGLQFLIQYYNGEERAKGNILERFSAQQFPDLHSELNLSSLELGDSALYFCASSVGGLAGWVTGELFFGEGSRLTVL.

The chain carries TRBV5-6 and TRBJ1-1; D perhaps matches TRBD1 (6 bases). The CDR3 spans 13 residues. V lost 4 bases, J lost 7 bases, and 14 bases lay in between. CDR1 is SGHDT, CDR2 YYEEEE, per germline. Here the CDR3 reads CASSRQAGGEAFF. As DNA, the CDR3 is TGTGCCAGCAGCCGACAGGCAGGAGGTGAAGCTTTCTTT.

This clone was observed a few times. The chain uses TRBV4-3 and TRBJ2-3; the D gene is possibly TRBD1 (5 bases). CDR1 and CDR2 from the germline V gene are LGHNA and YSLEER. Between the trimmed V and J ends, which lost 0 bases and 8 bases, there was a span of 9 bases. The CDR3 is made up of 13 amino acids. The CDR3: CASSQDRQGTQYF. Here the CDR3 DNA reads TGCGCCAGCAGCCAAGATCGTCAGGGTACGCAGTATTTT.

The CDR3 region has the DNA TGCGCCAGCAGCTTGAGGACAGACCAAGAGACCCAGTACTTC. Translation gives CASSLRTDQETQYF. The chain combines TRBV5-1 with TRBJ2-5, with a tentative D call TRBD1 (6 bases). The CDR3 covers 14 residues. Looked up from germline, CDR1 is SGHRS and CDR2 is YFSETQ. The ends were cut back, 1 base at V and 0 bases at J, with 7 bases in the middle.

The CDR3: CASSSLGDSGNTIYF. The CDR3 coding sequence is TGTGCCAGCAGCTCCTTGGGAGACTCTGGAAACACCATATATTTT. J is TRBJ1-3 and V is TRBV4-2, with no clear D. This CDR3 comprises 15 residues. Trimming pared 5 bases from V and 0 bases from J, leaving 11 bases between. Germline values: CDR1 LGHNA, CDR2 YNFKEQ.

This chain links TRBV15 with TRBJ1-5; D gene ambiguous. Germline CDR1 and CDR2: LNHNV and YYDKDF (reference sequence). CDR3 length: 13 residues. Trimming removed 0 bases at V and 8 bases at J, with 8 bases between. The CDR3 sequence: CATSRDPGEPQHF. CDR3 sequence (DNA): TGTGCCACCAGCAGAGATCCGGGAGAGCCCCAGCATTTT.

This clone turned up a few times. This sequence joins TRBV30 and TRBJ1-1; D is possibly TRBD1 (6 bases). This CDR3 is 13 amino acids long. Germline CDR1 and CDR2: GTSNPN and SVGIG (reference sequence). With 3 bases removed from V and 1 base from J, the gap between germline ends came to 9 bases. CDR3 DNA sequence: TGTGCCTGGAGCGCACAGGGGAACACTGAAGCTTTCTTT. Its protein product is CAWSAQGNTEAFF.

J is TRBJ2-1 and V is TRBV27, with D perhaps matching TRBD1 (6 bases). CDR1 is MNHEY and CDR2 is SMNVEV in the germline V gene (reference sequence). Trimming took 6 bases from V and 8 from J, leaving 20 bases between them. The CDR3 totals 15 residues. This CDR3 reads CASRVPGTKDDEQFF. The DNA of the CDR3 is TGTGCCAGCAGGGTGCCTGGGACAAAGGACGATGAGCAGTTCTTC.

With respect to this clone: The same CDR3 arises from other DNA sequences in this sample as well. V gene TRBV19 combines with J gene TRBJ2-7, with 7 nucleotides matching TRBD2. Unmatched junction bases numbered 5, after V lost 0 bases and J lost 3 bases. Germline V gives CDR1 LNHDA, CDR2 SQIVND (reference sequence). The CDR3 loop spans 15 amino acids. CDR3 nucleotides: TGTGCCAGTAGTATAGAGGCGGGAGTTGGCTACGAGCAGTACTTC. This encodes CASSIEAGVGYEQYF.

V usage is TRBV13 and J usage is TRBJ1-1; 11 bases fit TRBD1. The CDR3 loop spans 14 amino acids. CDR1 and CDR2 (germline): PRHDT, FYEKMQ (reference sequence). After removal of 0 bases from V and 11 bases from J, the junction contained 5 bases not matched to a gene. The CDR3 sequence: CASSLGLRDRGAFF. In DNA form, the CDR3 reads TGTGCCAGCAGCTTAGGCCTCCGGGACAGGGGGGCTTTCTTT. Full variable domain (missing parts from reference TRBV13 and TRBJ1-1): AAGVIQSPRHLIKEKRETATLKCYPIPRHDTVYWYQQGPGQDPQFLISFYEKMQSDKGSIPDRFSAQQFSDYHSELNMSSLELGDSALYFCASSLGLRDRGAFFGQGTRLTVV.

In this sample, this clone turned up a few times. The gene calls are TRBV10-3 and TRBJ2-7, with 12 bases fitting TRBD2. The junction had 8 bases not matched to a gene; V was cut back by 6 bases and J by 2 bases. This CDR3 is built from 16 residues. Germline values: CDR1 ENHRY, CDR2 SYGVKD. DNA of the CDR3: TGTGCCATCAGCAAACTAGCGGGAGGTAAAACCTACGAGCAGTACTTC. Protein: CAISKLAGGKTYEQYF.

The chain uses TRBV5-1 and TRBJ2-1, with TRBD2 identical over 12 bases. CDR1 and CDR2 (germline): SGHRS, YFSETQ. CDR3 length: 18 residues. The J segment lost 1 base and the V segment lost 2 bases, leaving 7 bases of the junction unmatched. The CDR3 sequence is CASSLGASGRDSYNEQFF. CDR3 coding DNA: TGCGCCAGCAGCTTAGGGGCTAGCGGGAGGGATTCCTACAATGAGCAGTTCTTC.

The rearrangement links TRBV4-1 to TRBJ1-1, with D possibly being TRBD1 (5 bases). V was clipped by 1 base and J by 0 bases, with 15 bases between them. The germline CDR1 and CDR2 sequences are MGHRA and YSYEKL. This CDR3 spans 17 amino acids. The CDR3 DNA reads as TGCGCCAGCAGCCAAGGGTCAGGGAGGGAGATGAACACTGAAGCTTTCTTT. Protein sequence: CASSQGSGREMNTEAFF.

As DNA, the CDR3 is TGTGCCAGCGGAAGGGCCGGGACAGGCAACACCGGGGAGCTGTTTTTT. Its protein product is CASGRAGTGNTGELFF. The chain joins TRBV25-1 to TRBJ2-2; 8 bases fit TRBD1. The ends lost 8 bases at V and 2 bases at J; junction bases unmatched: 10. Germline values: CDR1 MGHDK, CDR2 SYGVNS. The CDR3 is 16 residues long.

V gene TRBV2 combines with J gene TRBJ2-1, with unresolved D. The V end lost 6 bases, the J end lost 9 bases, and 18 bases lay between the germline ends. Looked up from germline, CDR1 is SNHLY and CDR2 is FYNNEI. The CDR3 has 14 amino acids. CDR3 coding DNA: TGTGCCAGCAGAAGGAACTTGATCCCTGGTGAGCAGTTCTTC. Translation gives CASRRNLIPGEQFF.

The chain has TRBV7-9 and TRBJ1-5; D gene unclear. Trimming removed 5 bases from V and 8 bases from J, with 10 bases in between. The CDR3 consists of 12 residues. Looked up from germline, CDR1 is SEHNR and CDR2 is FQNEAQ (reference sequence). CDR3 sequence reads: CASSTGPEPQHF. CDR3 coding DNA: TGTGCCAGCAGCACCGGACCGGAGCCCCAGCATTTT. Looking up the rest from reference TRBV7-9 and TRBJ1-5 gives the full variable domain: DTGVSQNPRHKITKRGQNVTFRCDPISEHNRLYWYRQTLGQGPEFLTYFQNEAQLEKSRLLSDRFSAERPKGSFSTLEIQRTEQGDSAMYLCASSTGPEPQHFGDGTRLSIL.

This chain links TRBV4-1 with TRBJ2-2, with a weak D call TRBD2 (6 bases). This CDR3 comprises 16 residues. The germline V gene has CDR1 MGHRA and CDR2 YSYEKL. Trimming cost V 3 bases and J 4 bases, with 15 bases left between them. This CDR3 reads CASSHLTSFGTGELFF. The CDR3 region has the DNA TGCGCCAGCAGCCATTTGACTAGTTTTGGCACCGGGGAGCTGTTTTTT.

This sequence joins TRBV6-6 and TRBJ2-6; D not resolved. The CDR3 runs to 14 residues. With 4 bases removed from V and 0 bases from J, the gap between germline ends came to 4 bases. Germline V gene data show CDR1 as MNHNY and CDR2 as SVGAGI (reference sequence). CDR3 sequence (DNA): TGTGCCAGCAGTTCAAGCTCTGGGGCCAACGTCCTGACTTTC. It specifies CASSSSSGANVLTF.

This clone was recorded once. The chain carries TRBV5-6 and TRBJ2-1; 11 bases agree with TRBD2. V shed 5 bases and J 4 bases; nucleotides not matched to a gene: 5. CDR1 is SGHDT, CDR2 YYEEEE, per germline. There are 15 residues in the CDR3. The CDR3 is CASSSGLAGYNEQFF. Here the CDR3 DNA reads TGTGCCAGCAGTTCCGGACTAGCGGGTTACAATGAGCAGTTCTTC. The full variable domain, in which reference TRBV5-6 and TRBJ2-1 provide the parts outside the CDR3, is DAGVTQSPTHLIKTRGQQVTLRCSPKSGHDTVSWYQQALGQGPQFIFQYYEEEERQRGNFPDRFSGHQFPNYSSELNVNALLLGDSALYLCASSSGLAGYNEQFFGPGTRLTVL.

The chain uses TRBV29-1 and TRBJ2-3; perhaps D is TRBD1 or TRBD2 (5 bases each). The CDR3 runs 14 residues. Germline V CDR1 and CDR2: SQVTM, ANQGSEA. Trimming cost V 5 bases and J 1 base, with 13 bases left between them. The CDR3, as DNA: TGCAGCGTTCTGGACACCGGGGGCACAGATACGCAGTATTTT. Translated, it gives CSVLDTGGTDTQYF.

The chain couples TRBV2 to TRBJ1-1; tentative D call: TRBD1 (6 bases). The CDR3 is 15 amino acids. V was pared by 0 bases and J by 2 bases, with 10 bases between. CDR1 SNHLY and CDR2 FYNNEI come from the germline V gene. The CDR3 DNA reads TGTGCCAGCAGTGAAGCCTGGACAGCCAACACTGAAGCTTTCTTT. Translating gives CASSEAWTANTEAFF.

The chain joins TRBV6-5 to TRBJ2-1; D possibly corresponds to TRBD1 (5 bases). V lost 8 bases and J lost 0, with 5 bases in between. The CDR3 runs to 12 residues. CDR1 and CDR2 from the germline V gene are MNHEY and SVGAGI. CDR3 DNA: TGTGCCAGCGGGGCCTCCTACAATGAGCAGTTCTTC. Its translation: CASGASYNEQFF.

The chain is built from TRBV7-8 and TRBJ2-7; possibly TRBD1 for D (6 bases). V dropped 8 bases and J dropped 7 bases, with 18 bases sitting between them. This CDR3 spans 13 amino acids. Germline loops: CDR1 SGHVS, CDR2 FQNEAQ. CDR3 sequence: CASLPIRGVEQYF. The DNA of the CDR3 is TGTGCCAGCCTTCCCATCAGGGGTGTAGAGCAGTACTTC. Based on the CDR3 plus reference TRBV7-8 and TRBJ2-7, the full variable domain is GAGVSQSPRYKVAKRGQDVALRCDPISGHVSLFWYQQALGQGPEFLTYFQNEAQLDKSGLPSDRFFAERPEGSVSTLKIQRTQQEDSAVYLCASLPIRGVEQYFGPGTRLTVT.

Remarks on this clone: A read error may produce the germline difference seen at one junction end. The rearrangement joins TRBV6-1 to TRBJ2-7; TRBD1 matches 7 bases. This CDR3 comprises 12 residues. Per germline, CDR1 MNHNS and CDR2 SASEGT. DNA for the CDR3: TGTGCCAGCAGTGAAGCACGGACAGGACGGCACTTC. Translated: CASSEARTGRHF.

This clone was found a few times. The V call is TRBV19, the J call TRBJ1-1; 7 bases match TRBD1. V lost 6 bases and J lost 0; bases outside the gene matches: 4. Germline lookup yields CDR1 LNHDA and CDR2 SQIVND (reference sequence). This CDR3 region has 14 residues. CDR3 sequence: CASREQGLNTEAFF. In nucleotides, the CDR3 is TGTGCCAGTAGGGAACAGGGGCTGAACACTGAAGCTTTCTTT.